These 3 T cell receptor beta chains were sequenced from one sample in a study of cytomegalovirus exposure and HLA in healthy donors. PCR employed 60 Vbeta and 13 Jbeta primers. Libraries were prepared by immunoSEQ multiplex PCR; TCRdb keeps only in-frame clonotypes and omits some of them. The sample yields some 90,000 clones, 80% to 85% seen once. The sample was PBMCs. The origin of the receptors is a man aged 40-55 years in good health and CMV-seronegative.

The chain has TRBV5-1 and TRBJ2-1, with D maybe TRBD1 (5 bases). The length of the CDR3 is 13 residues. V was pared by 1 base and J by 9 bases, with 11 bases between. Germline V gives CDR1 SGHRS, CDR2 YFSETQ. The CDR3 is CASSLRGSFEQFF. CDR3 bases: TGCGCCAGCAGCTTGAGGGGTTCCTTTGAGCAGTTCTTC.

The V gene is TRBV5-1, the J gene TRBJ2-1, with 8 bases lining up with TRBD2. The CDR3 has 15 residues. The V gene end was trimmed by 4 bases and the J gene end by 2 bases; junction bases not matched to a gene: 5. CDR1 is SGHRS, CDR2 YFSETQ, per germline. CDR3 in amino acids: CASSPPRGAYNEQFF. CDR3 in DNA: TGCGCCAGCAGCCCTCCGCGGGGGGCCTACAATGAGCAGTTCTTC. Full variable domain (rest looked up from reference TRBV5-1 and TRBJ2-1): KAGVTQTPRYLIKTRGQQVTLSCSPISGHRSVSWYQQTPGQGLQFLFEYFSETQRNKGNFPGRFSGRQFSNSRSEMNVSTLELGDSALYLCASSPPRGAYNEQFFGPGTRLTVL.

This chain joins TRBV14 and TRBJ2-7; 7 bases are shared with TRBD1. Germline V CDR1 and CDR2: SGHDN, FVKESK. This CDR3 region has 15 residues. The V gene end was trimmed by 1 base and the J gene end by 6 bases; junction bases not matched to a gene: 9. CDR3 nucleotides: TGTGCCAGCAGCCAAGGGGGCAGGGGGTACCTCGAGCAGTACTTC. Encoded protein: CASSQGGRGYLEQYF.